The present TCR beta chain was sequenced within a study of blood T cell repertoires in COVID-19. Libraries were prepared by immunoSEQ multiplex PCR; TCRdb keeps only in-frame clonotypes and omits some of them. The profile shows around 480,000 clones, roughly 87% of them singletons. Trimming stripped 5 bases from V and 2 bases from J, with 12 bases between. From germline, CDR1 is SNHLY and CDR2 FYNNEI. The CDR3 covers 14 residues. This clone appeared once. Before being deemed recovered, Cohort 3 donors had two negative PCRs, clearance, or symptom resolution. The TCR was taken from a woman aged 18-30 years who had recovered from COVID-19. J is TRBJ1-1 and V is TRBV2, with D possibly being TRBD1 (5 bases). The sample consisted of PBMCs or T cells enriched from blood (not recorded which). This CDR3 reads CASSHRQSNTEAFF. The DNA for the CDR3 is TGTGCCAGCAGTCACAGACAGAGCAACACTGAAGCTTTCTTT.